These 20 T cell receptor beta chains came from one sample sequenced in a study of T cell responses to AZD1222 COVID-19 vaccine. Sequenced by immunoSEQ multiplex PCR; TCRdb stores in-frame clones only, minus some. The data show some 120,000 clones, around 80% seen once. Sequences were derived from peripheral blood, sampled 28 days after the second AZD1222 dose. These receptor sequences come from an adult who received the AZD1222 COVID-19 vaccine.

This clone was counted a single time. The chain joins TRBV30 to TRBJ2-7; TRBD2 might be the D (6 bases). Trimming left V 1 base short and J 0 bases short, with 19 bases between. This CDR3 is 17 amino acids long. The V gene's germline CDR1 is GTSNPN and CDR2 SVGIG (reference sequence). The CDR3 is CAWSAGRGRSSSYEQYF. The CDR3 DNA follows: TGTGCCTGGAGTGCCGGCAGAGGGAGGTCAAGCTCCTACGAGCAGTACTTC. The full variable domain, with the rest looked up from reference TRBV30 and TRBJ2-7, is SQTIHQWPATLVQPVGSPLSLECTVEGTSNPNLYWYRQAAGRGLQLLFYSVGIGQISSEVPQNLSASRPQDRQFILSSKKLLLSDSGFYLCAWSAGRGRSSSYEQYFGPGTRLTVT.

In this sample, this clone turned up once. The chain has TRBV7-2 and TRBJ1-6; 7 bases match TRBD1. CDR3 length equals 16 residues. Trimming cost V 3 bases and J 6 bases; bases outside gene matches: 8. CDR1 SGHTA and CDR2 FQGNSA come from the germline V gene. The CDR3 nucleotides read TGTGCCAGCAGCTTGGACAGGCAAGACATTAATTCACCCCTCCACTTT. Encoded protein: CASSLDRQDINSPLHF.

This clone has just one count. This CDR3 reads CATAQQYSNQPQHF. CDR3 in DNA: TGTGCCACCGCGCAACAATATAGCAATCAGCCCCAGCATTTT. This chain uses TRBV15 with TRBJ1-5, with unresolved D. Per germline, CDR1 LNHNV and CDR2 YYDKDF (reference sequence). Trimming left V 8 bases short and J 0 bases short, with 11 bases between. This CDR3 is 14 amino acids long. The full variable domain, rest sourced from reference TRBV15 and TRBJ1-5, is DAMVIQNPRYQVTQFGKPVTLSCSQTLNHNVMYWYQQKSSQAPKLLFHYYDKDFNNEADTPDNFQSRRPNTSFCFLDIRSPGLGDTAMYLCATAQQYSNQPQHFGDGTRLSIL.

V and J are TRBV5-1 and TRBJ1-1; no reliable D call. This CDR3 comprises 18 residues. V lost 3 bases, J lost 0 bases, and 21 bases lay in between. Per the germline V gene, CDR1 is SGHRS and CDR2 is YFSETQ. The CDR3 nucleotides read TGCGCCAGCAGCTCTGGTTCCGGTCTGCGGGCTATGAACACTGAAGCTTTCTTT. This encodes CASSSGSGLRAMNTEAFF.

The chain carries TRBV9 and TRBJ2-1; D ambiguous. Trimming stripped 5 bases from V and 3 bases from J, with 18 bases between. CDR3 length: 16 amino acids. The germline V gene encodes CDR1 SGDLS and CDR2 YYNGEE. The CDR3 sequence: CASRPIGLPSYNEQFF. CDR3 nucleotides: TGTGCCAGCAGGCCTATAGGGCTACCCAGCTACAATGAGCAGTTCTTC.

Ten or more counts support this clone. The CDR3 region is CASSLETSGSSYEQYF. The CDR3 coding sequence is TGTGCCAGCAGCTTGGAAACTAGCGGGAGCTCCTACGAGCAGTACTTC. This chain uses TRBV11-2 with TRBJ2-7; 11 bases fit TRBD2. This CDR3 is built from 16 residues. Germline V gives CDR1 SGHAT, CDR2 FQNNGV. Germline trimming cut 3 bases from V and 0 bases from J; bases unmatched to any gene: 4. The complete variable domain, with remaining parts taken from reference TRBV11-2 and TRBJ2-7, reads EAGVAQSPRYKIIEKRQSVAFWCNPISGHATLYWYQQILGQGPKLLIQFQNNGVVDDSQLPKDRFSAERLKGVDSTLKIQPAKLEDSAVYLCASSLETSGSSYEQYFGPGTRLTVT.

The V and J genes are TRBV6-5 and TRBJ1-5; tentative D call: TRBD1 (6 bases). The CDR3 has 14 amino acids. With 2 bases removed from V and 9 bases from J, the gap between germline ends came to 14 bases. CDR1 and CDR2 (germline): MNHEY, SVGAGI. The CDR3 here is CASSYVAGARPQHF. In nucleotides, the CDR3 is TGTGCCAGCAGTTACGTCGCGGGGGCTCGGCCCCAGCATTTT.

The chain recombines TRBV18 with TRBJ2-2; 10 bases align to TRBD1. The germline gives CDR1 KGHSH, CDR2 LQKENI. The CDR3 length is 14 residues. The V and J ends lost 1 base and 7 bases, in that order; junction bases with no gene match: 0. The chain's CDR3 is CASSPRTGGGELFF. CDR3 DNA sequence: TGTGCCAGCTCACCACGGACAGGGGGCGGGGAGCTGTTTTTT.

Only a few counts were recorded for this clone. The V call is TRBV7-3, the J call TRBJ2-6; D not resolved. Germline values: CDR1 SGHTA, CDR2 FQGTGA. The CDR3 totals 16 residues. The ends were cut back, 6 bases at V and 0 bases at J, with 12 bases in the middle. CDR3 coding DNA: TGTGCCAGCAGTCCTGGGCCCAGCTCTGGGGCCAACGTCCTGACTTTC. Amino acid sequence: CASSPGPSSGANVLTF.

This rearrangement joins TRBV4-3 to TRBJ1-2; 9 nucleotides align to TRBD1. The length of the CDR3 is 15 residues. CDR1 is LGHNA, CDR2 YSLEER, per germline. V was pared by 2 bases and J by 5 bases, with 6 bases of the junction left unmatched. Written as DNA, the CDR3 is TGCGCCAGCAGCCAAAACTACGGGACAGGGTATGGCTACACCTTC. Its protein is CASSQNYGTGYGYTF.

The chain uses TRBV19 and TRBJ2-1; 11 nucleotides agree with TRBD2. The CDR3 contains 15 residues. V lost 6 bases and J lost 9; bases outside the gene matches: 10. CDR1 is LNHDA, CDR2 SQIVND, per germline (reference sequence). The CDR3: CASRRLAGIGGEQFF. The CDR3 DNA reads TGTGCCAGTAGGAGACTAGCGGGGATCGGCGGTGAGCAGTTCTTC. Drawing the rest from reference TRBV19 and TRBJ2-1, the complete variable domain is DGGITQSPKYLFRKEGQNVTLSCEQNLNHDAMYWYRQDPGQGLRLIYYSQIVNDFQKGDIAEGYSVSREKKESFPLTVTSAQKNPTAFYLCASRRLAGIGGEQFFGPGTRLTVL.

CDR3 amino acids: CPSCPPGLGGSPLHF. Here the CDR3 DNA reads TGTCCCAGCTGCCCCCCAGGACTGGGGGGCTCACCCCTCCACTTT. The rearrangement links TRBV21-1 to TRBJ1-6. TRBV21-1 is tagged as a pseudogene. CDR3 size: 15 residues.

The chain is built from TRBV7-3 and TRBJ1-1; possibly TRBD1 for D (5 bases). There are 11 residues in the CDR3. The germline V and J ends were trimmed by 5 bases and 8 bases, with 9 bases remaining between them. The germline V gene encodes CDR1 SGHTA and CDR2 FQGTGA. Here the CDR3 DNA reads TGTGCCAGCAGCCGGGGACCAGAAGCTTTCTTT. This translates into CASSRGPEAFF. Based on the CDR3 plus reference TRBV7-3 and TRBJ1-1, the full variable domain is GAGVSQTPSNKVTEKGKYVELRCDPISGHTALYWYRQSLGQGPEFLIYFQGTGAADDSGLPNDRFFAVRPEGSVSTLKIQRTERGDSAVYLCASSRGPEAFFGQGTRLTVV.

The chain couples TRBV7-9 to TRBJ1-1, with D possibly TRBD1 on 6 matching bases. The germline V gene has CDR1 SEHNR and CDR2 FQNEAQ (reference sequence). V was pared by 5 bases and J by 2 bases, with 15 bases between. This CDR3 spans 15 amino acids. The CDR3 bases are TGTGCCAGCAGCCCCTTCCCGACAGGAAACACTGAAGCTTTCTTT. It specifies CASSPFPTGNTEAFF.

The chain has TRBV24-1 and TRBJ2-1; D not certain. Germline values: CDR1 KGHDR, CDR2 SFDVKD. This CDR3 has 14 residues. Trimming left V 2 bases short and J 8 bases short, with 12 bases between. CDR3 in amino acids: CATSDWARVHEQFF. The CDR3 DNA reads TGTGCCACCAGTGATTGGGCCCGAGTGCATGAGCAGTTCTTC.

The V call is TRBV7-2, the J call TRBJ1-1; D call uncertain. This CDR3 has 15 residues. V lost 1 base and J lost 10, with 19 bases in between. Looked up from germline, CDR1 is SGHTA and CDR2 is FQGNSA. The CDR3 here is CASSLDSVGSGGAFF. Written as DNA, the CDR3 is TGTGCCAGCAGCTTAGACAGCGTGGGGAGCGGAGGAGCTTTCTTT.

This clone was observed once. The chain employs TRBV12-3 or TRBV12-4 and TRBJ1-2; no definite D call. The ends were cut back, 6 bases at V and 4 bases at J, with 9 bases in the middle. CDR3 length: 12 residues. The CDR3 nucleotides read TGTGCCAGCAGCAACGGCGTCTATGGCTACACCTTC. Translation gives CASSNGVYGYTF.

The CDR3 DNA sequence: TGTGCCAGCAGCCCAGGACAGGGGCCCTATCAGCCCCAGCATTTT. Protein product: CASSPGQGPYQPQHF. The rearrangement uses TRBV7-2 and TRBJ1-5; 9 nucleotides match TRBD1. J was trimmed by 5 bases and V by 5 bases; bases with no gene match: 7. CDR1 SGHTA and CDR2 FQGNSA come from the germline V gene. The CDR3 has 15 amino acids. The full variable domain, in which reference TRBV7-2 and TRBJ1-5 provide the parts outside the CDR3, is GAGVSQSPSNKVTEKGKDVELRCDPISGHTALYWYRQSLGQGLEFLIYFQGNSAPDKSGLPSDRFSAERTGGSVSTLTIQRTQQEDSAVYLCASSPGQGPYQPQHFGDGTRLSIL.

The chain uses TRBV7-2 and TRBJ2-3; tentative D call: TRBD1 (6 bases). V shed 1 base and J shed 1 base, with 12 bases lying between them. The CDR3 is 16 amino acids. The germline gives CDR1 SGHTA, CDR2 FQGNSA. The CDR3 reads CASSLGLGAGTDTQYF. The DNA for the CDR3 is TGTGCCAGCAGCTTAGGGCTGGGGGCAGGCACAGATACGCAGTATTTT.

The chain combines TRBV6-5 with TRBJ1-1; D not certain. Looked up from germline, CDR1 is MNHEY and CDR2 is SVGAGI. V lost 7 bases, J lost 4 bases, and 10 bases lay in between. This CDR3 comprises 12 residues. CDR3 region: CASTSEGTEAFF. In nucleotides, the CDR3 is TGTGCCAGCACCTCCGAGGGCACTGAAGCTTTCTTT.